One and the same sample provided the 28 T cell receptor beta chains below, sequenced in a study of OX40 agonist ivuxolimab in advanced cancers. Assay used: immunoSEQ multiplex PCR; TCRdb lists only in-frame clones, some missing. The table includes 70,000 or so clones, around 91% detected once. This specimen was CD4+ or CD8+ T cells sorted from blood, taken in a trial of the OX40 agonist ivuxolimab. These receptors were taken from an adult with an advanced solid tumor such as melanoma, head and neck, liver or kidney cancer.

The V gene is TRBV7-6, the J gene TRBJ2-7; possible D gene TRBD1, 5 bases. Trimming removed 5 bases from V and 2 bases from J, with 10 bases in between. Germline loops: CDR1 SGHVS, CDR2 FNYEAQ. This CDR3 region has 13 residues. The CDR3 region is CASSPRTTYEQYF. The DNA of the CDR3 is TGTGCCAGCAGCCCACGGACAACCTACGAGCAGTACTTC.

The V gene is TRBV27, the J gene TRBJ2-3; 7 bases are a match to TRBD1. Germline lookup yields CDR1 MNHEY and CDR2 SMNVEV (reference sequence). There are 16 residues in the CDR3. V was pared by 2 bases and J by 1 base, with 6 bases of the junction left unmatched. DNA for the CDR3: TGTGCCAGCAGTTTAACAGGGGCTAGGGGCACAGATACGCAGTATTTT. Protein: CASSLTGARGTDTQYF.

This chain links TRBV19 with TRBJ1-5; the D gene is possibly TRBD1 (6 bases). This CDR3 region has 14 residues. CDR1 and CDR2 from the germline V gene are LNHDA and SQIVND (reference sequence). Trimming stripped 3 bases from V and 4 bases from J, with 10 bases between. For the CDR3, the DNA is TGTGCCAGTAGTATCGCCAGGGGAAATCAGCCCCAGCATTTT. Amino acid sequence: CASSIARGNQPQHF.

The gene calls are TRBV7-6 and TRBJ1-6; TRBD1 might be the D (6 bases). Germline V CDR1 and CDR2: SGHVS, FNYEAQ. Trimming left V 4 bases short and J 9 bases short, with 19 bases between. This CDR3 has 16 residues. For the CDR3, the DNA is TGTGCCAGCAGCTCGATAACAGGGCCCCCAGGTTCACCCCTCCACTTT. It codes for CASSSITGPPGSPLHF.

The J gene is TRBJ2-5, the V gene TRBV5-6; D is unclear. The CDR3 consists of 14 residues. The V gene lost 3 bases and the J gene lost 5 bases, with 14 bases spanning the gap. Germline V gene data show CDR1 as SGHDT and CDR2 as YYEEEE. The CDR3: CASSSPRTPETQYF. CDR3 nucleotides: TGTGCCAGCAGCTCGCCCCGGACGCCTGAGACCCAGTACTTC.

The CDR3 reads CASRSGQGNRYEQYF. DNA for the CDR3: TGTGCCAGTAGATCTGGACAGGGGAATCGATACGAGCAGTACTTC. The gene calls are TRBV19 and TRBJ2-7, with 9 positions matching TRBD1. The CDR3 has 15 amino acids. Germline assignment: CDR1 LNHDA and CDR2 SQIVND (reference sequence). With V trimmed by 6 bases and J by 4 bases, 10 bases remained unmatched.

The chain uses TRBV9 and TRBJ2-6; D not certain. V shed 2 bases and J shed 4 bases, with 10 bases lying between them. The CDR3 totals 15 residues. Germline V CDR1 and CDR2: SGDLS, YYNGEE. The CDR3 coding sequence is TGTGCCAGCAGCGTCCCTGCCGCCGGGGCCAACGTCCTGACTTTC. Encoded protein: CASSVPAAGANVLTF. Full variable domain (outside the CDR3, taken from reference TRBV9 and TRBJ2-6): DSGVTQTPKHLITATGQRVTLRCSPRSGDLSVYWYQQSLDQGLQFLIQYYNGEERAKGNILERFSAQQFPDLHSELNLSSLELGDSALYFCASSVPAAGANVLTFGAGSRLTVL.

This chain joins TRBV19 and TRBJ2-1; 7 bases are a match to TRBD2. CDR3 size: 15 residues. The trim removed 3 bases at V and 3 bases at J, leaving 5 bases unmatched. CDR1 LNHDA and CDR2 SQIVND come from the germline V gene (reference sequence). The CDR3 region has the DNA TGTGCCAGTAGTATTTTGGGAGGGTACTACAATGAGCAGTTCTTC. This codes for CASSILGGYYNEQFF.

This sequence joins TRBV29-1 and TRBJ2-7; perhaps TRBD1 as D (5 bases). Germline-derived CDR1 and CDR2 are SQVTM and ANQGSEA. This CDR3 comprises 13 residues. Between the trimmed V and J ends, which lost 5 bases and 0 bases, there was a span of 11 bases. CDR3: CSVRTTSSYEQYF. CDR3 DNA sequence: TGCAGCGTTCGGACAACCAGCTCCTACGAGCAGTACTTC.

This chain uses TRBV19 with TRBJ2-7; 8 bases line up with TRBD2. V dropped 6 bases and J dropped 2; count of bases not matched to a gene: 3. This CDR3 contains 13 residues. Per the germline V gene, CDR1 is LNHDA and CDR2 is SQIVND (reference sequence). The CDR3 sequence is CASSPGGTYEQYF. CDR3 DNA: TGTGCCAGTAGCCCGGGGGGGACCTACGAGCAGTACTTC.

CDR3 sequence: CASQLSGGSLSEAFF. CDR3 nucleotide sequence: TGTGCCAGCCAATTGTCAGGGGGCTCTTTGTCTGAAGCTTTCTTT. The chain employs TRBV18 and TRBJ1-1, with 8 bases lining up with TRBD1. The J segment lost 6 bases and the V segment lost 8 bases, leaving 14 bases of the junction unmatched. CDR1 KGHSH and CDR2 LQKENI come from the germline V gene. There are 15 residues in the CDR3.

This chain links TRBV4-2 with TRBJ2-2, with TRBD2 identical over 9 bases. The CDR3 extends over 18 amino acids. CDR1 and CDR2 (germline): LGHNA, YNFKEQ. J gave up 0 bases and V 0 bases, and 5 bases lay outside the gene matches. DNA of the CDR3: TGTGCCAGCAGCCAAGAGGTCCTAGCGGGAACGAACACCGGGGAGCTGTTTTTT. It encodes CASSQEVLAGTNTGELFF.

The chain links TRBV28 to TRBJ2-5; a weak D match, TRBD1 (5 bases). Trimming removed 2 bases from V and 5 bases from J, with 12 bases in between. CDR3 length equals 14 residues. The germline V gene has CDR1 MDHEN and CDR2 SYDVKM. The CDR3 sequence: CASSLRGSEETQYF. The DNA for the CDR3 is TGTGCCAGCAGTTTAAGGGGATCCGAGGAGACCCAGTACTTC.

This clone was recorded once. The V call is TRBV9, the J call TRBJ2-3; tentative D call: TRBD2 (5 bases). V lost 7 bases to trimming and J lost 0 bases, with 12 bases between them. There are 14 residues in the CDR3. CDR1 and CDR2 from the germline V gene are SGDLS and YYNGEE. The CDR3 loop is CASRPGLSTDTQYF. CDR3 in DNA: TGTGCCAGCCGACCGGGGTTAAGCACAGATACGCAGTATTTT.

V gene TRBV29-1 combines with J gene TRBJ2-2, with D perhaps TRBD1 or TRBD2 (6 bases each). In germline, CDR1 is SQVTM, CDR2 ANQGSEA. V lost 6 bases to trimming and J lost 5 bases, with 16 bases between them. The CDR3 is 14 residues long. The CDR3 is CSVAGQFGTGELFF. CDR3 sequence (DNA): TGCAGCGTGGCGGGACAATTCGGGACCGGGGAGCTGTTTTTT.

The rearrangement uses TRBV10-1 and TRBJ2-7, with 12 bases matching TRBD1. The CDR3 extends over 14 amino acids. Germline loops: CDR1 WNHNN, CDR2 SYGVQD (reference sequence). Trimming removed 11 bases from V and 5 bases from J; junction bases left unmatched: 10. CDR3 bases: TGCGCCCGGTCGGTGGGACAGGGGGCCCACGAGCAGTACTTC. Residues: CARSVGQGAHEQYF.

The rearrangement links TRBV4-1 to TRBJ2-7; D is uncertain. Germline CDR1 reads MGHRA; CDR2 reads YSYEKL. The CDR3 sequence is 15 residues long. Trimming cost V 4 bases and J 1 base, with 14 bases left between them. CDR3 region: CASSLTAAQSYEQYF. The CDR3 DNA sequence: TGCGCCAGCAGCCTCACTGCGGCACAGTCCTACGAGCAGTACTTC.

The rearrangement uses TRBV7-9 and TRBJ2-5, with D possibly matching TRBD2 (7 bases). The CDR3 has 15 amino acids. Germline CDR1 SEHNR, CDR2 FQNEAQ (reference sequence). The V end was cut by 3 bases, the J end by 4 bases, with 15 bases between. This CDR3 is CASSFYQGGAETQYF. CDR3 DNA sequence: TGTGCCAGCAGCTTTTATCAAGGGGGGGCAGAGACCCAGTACTTC.

The CDR3 loop is CASSLTGLNTEAFF. The CDR3 DNA follows: TGTGCCAGCAGCCTGACTGGGCTGAACACTGAAGCTTTCTTT. J is TRBJ1-1 and V is TRBV6-4; no clear D gene. The CDR3 sequence is 14 residues long. V shed 6 bases and J shed 0 bases, with 11 bases lying between them. The V gene's germline CDR1 is MRHNA and CDR2 SNTAGT.

This rearrangement joins TRBV7-6 to TRBJ2-1; the match to TRBD2 covers 9 bases. The V gene's germline CDR1 is SGHVS and CDR2 FNYEAQ. The J segment lost 5 bases and the V segment lost 5 bases, leaving 10 bases of the junction unmatched. CDR3 length: 16 amino acids. DNA for the CDR3: TGTGCCAGCAGCCCCTACTCTAGCGGGACCCACAATGAGCAGTTCTTC. This gives the protein CASSPYSSGTHNEQFF.

The chain links TRBV27 to TRBJ2-7; weak D call: TRBD2 (5 bases). Germline V gives CDR1 MNHEY, CDR2 SMNVEV (reference sequence). Trimming removed 2 bases at V and 2 bases at J, with 10 bases between. This CDR3 spans 14 amino acids. As DNA, the CDR3 is TGTGCCAGCAGTTTAGGATACGGGACCTACGAGCAGTACTTC. It encodes CASSLGYGTYEQYF.

The CDR3 DNA reads TGTGCCAGCAGCTCCACAGGGGGCTCCGGGGAGCTGTTTTTT. Translating gives CASSSTGGSGELFF. The chain uses TRBV7-3 and TRBJ2-2; 9 bases map to TRBD1. The CDR3 totals 14 residues. Unmatched junction bases numbered 3, after V lost 4 bases and J lost 6 bases. The germline V gene encodes CDR1 SGHTA and CDR2 FQGTGA. Full variable domain (outside the CDR3, taken from reference TRBV7-3 and TRBJ2-2): GAGVSQTPSNKVTEKGKYVELRCDPISGHTALYWYRQSLGQGPEFLIYFQGTGAADDSGLPNDRFFAVRPEGSVSTLKIQRTERGDSAVYLCASSSTGGSGELFFGEGSRLTVL.

The chain uses TRBV19 and TRBJ2-7; D remains unclear. The germline V gene has CDR1 LNHDA and CDR2 SQIVND (reference sequence). V was trimmed by 7 bases and J by 2 bases, leaving 9 bases between them. The CDR3 covers 12 residues. The CDR3 here is CASTHDTYEQYF. DNA for the CDR3: TGTGCCAGTACCCACGACACCTACGAGCAGTACTTC.

This chain joins TRBV5-1 and TRBJ2-5; 8 bases fit TRBD1. CDR1 and CDR2 (germline): SGHRS, YFSETQ. Trimming removed 4 bases from V and 5 bases from J; junction bases left unmatched: 10. The CDR3 sequence is 15 residues long. CDR3 sequence reads: CASSPEDRASETQYF. The DNA for the CDR3 is TGCGCCAGCAGCCCCGAGGACAGGGCAAGCGAGACCCAGTACTTC.

The V call is TRBV6-1, the J call TRBJ1-5; 8 positions match TRBD1. There are 14 residues in the CDR3. Trimming cost V 8 bases and J 3 bases; bases outside gene matches: 6. Germline loops: CDR1 MNHNS, CDR2 SASEGT. CDR3 sequence (DNA): TGTGCCAGCGTGAGGGGACAGGACAATCAGCCCCAGCATTTT. Protein sequence: CASVRGQDNQPQHF.

This chain uses TRBV5-1 with TRBJ2-1, with 8 nucleotides matching TRBD2. J was trimmed by 6 bases and V by 4 bases; bases with no gene match: 9. This CDR3 spans 15 amino acids. Looked up from germline, CDR1 is SGHRS and CDR2 is YFSETQ. In DNA, the CDR3 is TGCGCCAGCAGCGTTAGCGGGATTGGCCGCAATGAGCAGTTCTTC. Translated: CASSVSGIGRNEQFF.

The chain joins TRBV7-2 to TRBJ2-7; a weak D match, TRBD2 (6 bases). The length of the CDR3 is 13 residues. The germline V gene encodes CDR1 SGHTA and CDR2 FQGNSA. Trimming left V 7 bases short and J 1 base short, with 11 bases between. This chain's CDR3 is CASTAGSSYEQYF. In nucleotides, the CDR3 is TGTGCCAGCACCGCGGGATCTTCCTACGAGCAGTACTTC. Full variable domain (outside the CDR3, taken from reference TRBV7-2 and TRBJ2-7): GAGVSQSPSNKVTEKGKDVELRCDPISGHTALYWYRQSLGQGLEFLIYFQGNSAPDKSGLPSDRFSAERTGGSVSTLTIQRTQQEDSAVYLCASTAGSSYEQYFGPGTRLTVT.

J is TRBJ2-3 and V is TRBV6-5; the match to TRBD2 covers 11 bases. The trim removed 2 bases at V and 7 bases at J, leaving 8 bases unmatched. Germline CDR1 reads MNHEY; CDR2 reads SVGAGI. The CDR3 runs to 16 residues. For the CDR3, the DNA is TGTGCCAGCAGTTACGAGACTAGCGGGATCGGAAATACGCAGTATTTT. This encodes CASSYETSGIGNTQYF.